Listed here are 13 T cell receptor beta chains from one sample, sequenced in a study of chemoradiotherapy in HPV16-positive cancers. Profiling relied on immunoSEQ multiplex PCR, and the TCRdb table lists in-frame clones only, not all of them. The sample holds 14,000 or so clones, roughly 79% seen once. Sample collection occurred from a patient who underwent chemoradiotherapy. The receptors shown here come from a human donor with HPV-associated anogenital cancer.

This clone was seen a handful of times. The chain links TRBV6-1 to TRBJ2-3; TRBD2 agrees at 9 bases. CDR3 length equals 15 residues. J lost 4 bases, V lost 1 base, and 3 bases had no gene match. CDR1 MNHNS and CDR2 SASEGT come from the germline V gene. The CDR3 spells CASSEETSGPDTQYF. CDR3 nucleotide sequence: TGTGCCAGCAGTGAAGAGACTAGCGGCCCAGATACGCAGTATTTT.

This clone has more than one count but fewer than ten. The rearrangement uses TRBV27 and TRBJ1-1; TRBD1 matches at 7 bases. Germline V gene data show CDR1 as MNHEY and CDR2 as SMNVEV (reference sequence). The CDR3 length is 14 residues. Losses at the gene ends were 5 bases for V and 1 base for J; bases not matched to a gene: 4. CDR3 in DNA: TGTGCCAGCAGTAAGAACAGGGGGAACACTGAAGCTTTCTTT. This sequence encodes CASSKNRGNTEAFF.

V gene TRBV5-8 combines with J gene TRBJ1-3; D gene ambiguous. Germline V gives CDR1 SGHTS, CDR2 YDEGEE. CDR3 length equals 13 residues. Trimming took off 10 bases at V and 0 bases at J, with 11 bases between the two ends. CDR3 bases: TGTGCCTGCCGGGATTACTCTGGAAACACCATATATTTT. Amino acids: CACRDYSGNTIYF.

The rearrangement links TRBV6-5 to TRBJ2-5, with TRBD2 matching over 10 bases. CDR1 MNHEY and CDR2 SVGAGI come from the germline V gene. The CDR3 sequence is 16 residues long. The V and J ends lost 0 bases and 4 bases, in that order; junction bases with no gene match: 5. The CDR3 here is CASSYSGTSDGETQYF. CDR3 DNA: TGTGCCAGCAGTTACTCCGGGACTAGCGATGGAGAGACCCAGTACTTC.

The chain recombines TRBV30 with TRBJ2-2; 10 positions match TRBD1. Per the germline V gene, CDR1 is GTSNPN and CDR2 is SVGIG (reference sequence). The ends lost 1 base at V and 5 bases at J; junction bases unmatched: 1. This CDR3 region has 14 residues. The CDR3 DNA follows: TGTGCCTGGAGTGGACAGGGGGCAACCGGGGAGCTGTTTTTT. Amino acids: CAWSGQGATGELFF.

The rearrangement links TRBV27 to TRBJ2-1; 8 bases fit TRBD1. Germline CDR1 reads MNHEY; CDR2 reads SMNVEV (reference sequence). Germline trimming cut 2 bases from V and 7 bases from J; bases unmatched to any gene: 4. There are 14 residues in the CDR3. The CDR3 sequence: CASSLRTGWNEQFF. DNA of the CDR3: TGTGCCAGCAGTTTAAGGACAGGGTGGAATGAGCAGTTCTTC.

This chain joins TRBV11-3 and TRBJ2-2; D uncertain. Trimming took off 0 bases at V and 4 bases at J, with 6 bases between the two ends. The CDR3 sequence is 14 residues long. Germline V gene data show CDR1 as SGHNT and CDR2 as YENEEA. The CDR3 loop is CASSLEAITGELFF. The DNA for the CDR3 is TGTGCCAGCAGCTTAGAAGCGATCACCGGGGAGCTGTTTTTT.

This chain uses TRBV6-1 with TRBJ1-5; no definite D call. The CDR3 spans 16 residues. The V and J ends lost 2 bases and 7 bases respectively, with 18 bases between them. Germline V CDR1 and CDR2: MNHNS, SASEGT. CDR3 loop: CASSENPGGRSQPQHF. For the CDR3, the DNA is TGTGCCAGCAGTGAAAATCCGGGTGGGCGTTCCCAGCCCCAGCATTTT.

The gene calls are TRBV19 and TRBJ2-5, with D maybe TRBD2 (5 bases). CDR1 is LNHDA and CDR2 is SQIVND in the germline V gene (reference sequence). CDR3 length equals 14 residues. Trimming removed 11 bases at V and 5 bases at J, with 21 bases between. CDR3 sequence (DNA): TGTGCCGGGCTGGGAGAGGAAGGTTGTGAGACCCAGTACTTC. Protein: CAGLGEEGCETQYF.

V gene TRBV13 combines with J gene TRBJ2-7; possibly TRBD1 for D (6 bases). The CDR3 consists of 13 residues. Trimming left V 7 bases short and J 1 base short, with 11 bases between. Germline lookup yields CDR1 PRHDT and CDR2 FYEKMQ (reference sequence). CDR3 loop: CASKQGESYEQYF. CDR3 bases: TGTGCCAGCAAACAGGGAGAATCCTACGAGCAGTACTTC.

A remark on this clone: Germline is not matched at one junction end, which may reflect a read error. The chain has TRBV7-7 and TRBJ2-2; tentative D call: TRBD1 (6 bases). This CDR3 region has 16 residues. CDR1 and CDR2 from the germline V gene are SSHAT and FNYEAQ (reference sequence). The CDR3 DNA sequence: TGTGCTAGCAGCTTAGAGGCAGGGGACAACACCGGGGAGCTGTTTTTT. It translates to CASSLEAGDNTGELFF.

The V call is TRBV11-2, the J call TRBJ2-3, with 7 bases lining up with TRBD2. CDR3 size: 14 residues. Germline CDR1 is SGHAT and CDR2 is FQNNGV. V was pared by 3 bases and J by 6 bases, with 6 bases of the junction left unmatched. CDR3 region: CASSFVPGGDTQYF. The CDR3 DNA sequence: TGTGCCAGCAGCTTCGTCCCCGGGGGGGATACGCAGTATTTT.

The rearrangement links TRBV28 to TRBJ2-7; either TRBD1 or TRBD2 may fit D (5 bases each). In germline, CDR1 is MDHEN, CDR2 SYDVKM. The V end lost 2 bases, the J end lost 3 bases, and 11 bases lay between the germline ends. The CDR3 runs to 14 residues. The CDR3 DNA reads TGTGCCAGCAGTTTAGTACGGGGCCACTACGAGCAGTACTTC. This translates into CASSLVRGHYEQYF.